The rows below give T cell receptor beta chains drawn from one sample of a study of T cells in Graves' hyperthyroidism and ophthalmopathy. TCRdb fed the multiplex PCR reads into MiXCR, producing one record per CDR3 protein. The sample holds about 640,000 distinct CDR3 sequences, roughly 14% seen once. Sequenced input: blood. The receptor set was obtained from a woman between 45 and 60 years old with Graves' ophthalmopathy. CDR3s include the opening cysteine and the closing phenylalanine or tryptophan. Each record gives: V gene, CDR3 protein.

TRBV27	CASSLTRLAPEQYF
TRBV5-6	CASSRGTGNQPQHF
TRBV25-1	CASSDLNAGELFF
TRBV7-3	CASSLKPSPQDNEQFF
TRBV4-3	CASSPRALRSGSSYNEQFF
TRBV15	CATSILAGVVNEQFF
TRBV10-3	CAISGGGNEKLFF
TRBV5-1	CASSLGVRGHGEQYF
TRBV20-1	CSARDPSGGGETQYF
TRBV6-1	CASSDLGDSSYEQYF
TRBV19	CASRSGETQYF
TRBV2	CAIQDRDGYTF
TRBV7-9	CASSLASGRAHDEQYF
TRBV6-2/TRBV6-3	CASSYSMAGERANYGYTF
TRBV7-9	CASGRSPYNEQFF